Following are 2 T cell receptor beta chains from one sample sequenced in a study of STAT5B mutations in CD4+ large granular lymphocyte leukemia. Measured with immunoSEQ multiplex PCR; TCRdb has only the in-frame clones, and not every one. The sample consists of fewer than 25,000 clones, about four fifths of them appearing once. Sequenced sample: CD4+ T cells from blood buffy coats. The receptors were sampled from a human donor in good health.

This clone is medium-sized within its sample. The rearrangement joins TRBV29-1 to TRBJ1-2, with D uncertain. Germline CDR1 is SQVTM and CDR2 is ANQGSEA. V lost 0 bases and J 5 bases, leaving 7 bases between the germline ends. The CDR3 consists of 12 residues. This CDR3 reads CSVEDRDYGYTF. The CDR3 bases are TGCAGCGTTGAAGATCGAGATTATGGCTACACCTTC.

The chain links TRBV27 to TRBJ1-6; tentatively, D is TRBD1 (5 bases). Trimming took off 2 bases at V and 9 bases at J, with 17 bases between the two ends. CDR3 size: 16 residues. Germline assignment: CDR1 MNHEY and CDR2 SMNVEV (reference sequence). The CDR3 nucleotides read TGTGCCAGCAGTTTAACCCCGGCAGGGTGGACTTCACCCCTCCACTTT. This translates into CASSLTPAGWTSPLHF.